This T cell receptor (beta chain) originates from a study of technical replicates of blood from several donors. V shed 6 bases, J shed 4 bases, and the junction held 9 bases outside the gene matches. This CDR3 has 15 residues. The germline CDR1 and CDR2 sequences are LGHNA and YNFKEQ. Method: immunoSEQ multiplex PCR; TCRdb's copy keeps in-frame clones and lacks some. The sample shows just under 100,000 clones, 95% of them seen only once. The origin of this receptor is a human donor in good health. Material for sequencing was T cells isolated from PBMCs. The chain has TRBV4-2 and TRBJ2-7, with 10 bases aligning to TRBD1. The CDR3 sequence: CASSPTGTGAYEQYF. CDR3 sequence (DNA): TGTGCCAGCAGTCCTACCGGGACAGGGGCGTACGAGCAGTACTTC.